This TCR beta chain originates from a study of T-cell memory formation after mild COVID-19. For the study at large: TCR clusters mostly belonged to single donors.

This CDR3 is 14 amino acids long. V was clipped by 0 bases and J by 5 bases, with 13 bases between them. Germline lookup yields CDR1 DFQATT and CDR2 SNEGSKA (reference sequence). Study conclusions and caveats: Researchers report contracting CD4+ clones mostly in CM and EM, with CD8+ clones in EMRA. In pre-infection memory, a portion of responding clones appeared, which suggested that cross-reactive memory joined.

MiXCR was run by TCRdb on the 5' RACE reads, yielding one entry per CDR3 protein. The data show 250,000 to 300,000 distinct CDR3 sequences, roughly 8.2% seen once. This clonotype was counted between two and nine times. What it recognizes is unknown. Sequences were obtained from PBMCs or a T cell subset sorted from them (not recorded which). V gene TRBV20-1 combines with J gene TRBJ1-1, with a weak D call TRBD1 (5 bases). The receptor was isolated from a man younger than 30 who had mild COVID-19 (a few samples of this study predate the infection). Cell type and time point are not known. CDR3 in amino acids: CSAREQGRGTEAFF. In nucleotides, the CDR3 is TGCAGTGCTAGAGAGCAGGGCCGCGGGACTGAAGCTTTCTTT.